Following are 18 T cell receptor beta chains from one sample sequenced in a study of blood T cell repertoires in COVID-19. Data came from immunoSEQ multiplex PCR; TCRdb stores just in-frame clones and leaves some out. The table lists fewer than 500,000 clones, roughly 90% of them singletons. Sequencing input: peripheral blood. These receptors were obtained from a man between 18 and 35 years old with COVID-19, enrolled during active disease.

Of note for this clone: Other nucleotide sequences in the sample specify the same CDR3. This chain uses TRBV18 with TRBJ2-3, with a tentative D call TRBD2 (6 bases). This CDR3 has 13 residues. Looked up from germline, CDR1 is KGHSH and CDR2 is LQKENI. Trimming shortened V by 6 bases and J by 3 bases, and 10 bases separated the two germline ends. The CDR3 loop reads CASSQSGTDTQYF. CDR3 bases: TGTGCCAGCTCCCAGAGCGGGACAGATACGCAGTATTTT. Drawing the rest from reference TRBV18 and TRBJ2-3, the complete variable domain is NAGVMQNPRHLVRRRGQEARLRCSPMKGHSHVYWYRQLPEEGLKFMVYLQKENIIDESGMPKERFSAEFPKEGPSILRIQQVVRGDSAAYFCASSQSGTDTQYFGPGTRLTVL.

J is TRBJ1-2 and V is TRBV3-1 (or the pseudogene TRBV3-2); TRBD1 agrees at 7 bases. With V trimmed by 2 bases and J by 7 bases, 7 bases remained unmatched. Per germline, CDR1 LGHDT and CDR2 YNNKEL (reference sequence). The length of the CDR3 is 14 residues. The CDR3 nucleotides read TGTGCCAGCAGCCAACGCCAGGGGGTCGGTGGCTACACCTTC. The encoded protein is CASSQRQGVGGYTF.

The genes are TRBV24-1 and TRBJ1-1, with D perhaps TRBD1 (5 bases). The CDR3 sequence is 10 residues long. Germline loops: CDR1 KGHDR, CDR2 SFDVKD. V gave up 9 bases and J gave up 11 bases, with 12 bases separating them. CDR3 loop: CATRGSGAFF. The CDR3 DNA sequence: TGTGCCACCCGGGGGAGTGGCGCTTTCTTT.

In DNA form, the CDR3 reads TGTGCCAGTACGACAGCTAACAATCAGCCCCAGCATTTT. This gives the protein CASTTANNQPQHF. The chain has TRBV19 and TRBJ1-5; perhaps TRBD1 as D (5 bases). Germline V gene data show CDR1 as LNHDA and CDR2 as SQIVND (reference sequence). This CDR3 comprises 13 residues. The V and J ends lost 7 bases and 3 bases respectively, with 10 bases between them. Variable domain in full (rest from reference TRBV19 and TRBJ1-5): DGGITQSPKYLFRKEGQNVTLSCEQNLNHDAMYWYRQDPGQGLRLIYYSQIVNDFQKGDIAEGYSVSREKKESFPLTVTSAQKNPTAFYLCASTTANNQPQHFGDGTRLSIL.

This chain joins TRBV5-1 and TRBJ2-7; possible D gene TRBD1, 6 bases. Looked up from germline, CDR1 is SGHRS and CDR2 is YFSETQ. The CDR3 is 16 residues long. Trimming removed 4 bases from V and 6 bases from J, with 23 bases in between. CDR3 amino acids: CASSAQTGTRIGEQYF. The DNA of the CDR3 is TGCGCCAGCAGCGCACAGACCGGGACAAGAATTGGCGAGCAGTACTTC. Filled out from reference TRBV5-1 and TRBJ2-7, the complete variable domain reads KAGVTQTPRYLIKTRGQQVTLSCSPISGHRSVSWYQQTPGQGLQFLFEYFSETQRNKGNFPGRFSGRQFSNSRSEMNVSTLELGDSALYLCASSAQTGTRIGEQYFGPGTRLTVT.

The rearrangement links TRBV19 to TRBJ1-2; D perhaps matches TRBD1 (5 bases). V was clipped by 0 bases and J by 5 bases, with 16 bases between them. Germline V gives CDR1 LNHDA, CDR2 SQIVND (reference sequence). This CDR3 spans 16 amino acids. CDR3 nucleotides: TGTGCCAGTAGTATAGACCCCCTGGGACTTGGTTATGGCTACACCTTC. This translates into CASSIDPLGLGYGYTF.

This clone showed up just once. CDR3 sequence: CASSQRRVGNEQFF. The CDR3 coding sequence is TGTGCCAGCAGCCAACGCAGGGTGGGCAATGAGCAGTTCTTC. The rearrangement joins TRBV3-1 (or the pseudogene TRBV3-2) to TRBJ2-1, with TRBD1 as a possible D gene (5 bases). Trimming pared 2 bases from V and 6 bases from J, leaving 11 bases between. Per the germline V gene, CDR1 is LGHDT and CDR2 is YNNKEL (reference sequence). The CDR3 length is 14 residues.

The genes are TRBV27 and TRBJ1-2, with TRBD1 matching over 8 bases. With 10 bases clipped from V and 3 bases from J, the junction kept 16 bases outside the gene matches. The CDR3 contains 16 residues. Germline loops: CDR1 MNHEY, CDR2 SMNVEV (reference sequence). The CDR3 nucleotides read TGTGCCAACTCGCCCAAGACCGCACAGGGGGACTATGGCTACACCTTC. Translating gives CANSPKTAQGDYGYTF.

The chain combines TRBV5-4 with TRBJ2-1; 9 bases line up with TRBD1. There are 16 residues in the CDR3. Germline trimming cut 5 bases from V and 0 bases from J; bases unmatched to any gene: 6. Germline CDR1 is SGHNT and CDR2 is YYREEE (reference sequence). The CDR3 loop is CASRRQGESSYNEQFF. For the CDR3, the DNA is TGTGCCAGCAGGCGACAGGGGGAAAGCTCCTACAATGAGCAGTTCTTC.

This clone was recorded at least ten times. The chain employs TRBV6-5 and TRBJ2-1, with D tentatively TRBD1 (6 bases). The germline CDR1 and CDR2 sequences are MNHEY and SVGAGI. This CDR3 comprises 16 residues. The V gene lost 0 bases and the J gene lost 3 bases, with 12 bases spanning the gap. The CDR3 spells CASSYSSGEIYNEQFF. In DNA, the CDR3 is TGTGCCAGCAGTTACTCATCAGGGGAGATCTACAATGAGCAGTTCTTC.

The chain carries TRBV19 and TRBJ2-7; possibly TRBD2 for D (6 bases). The CDR3 length is 14 residues. Germline values: CDR1 LNHDA, CDR2 SQIVND (reference sequence). The V end was cut by 5 bases, the J end by 2 bases, with 13 bases between. CDR3 nucleotide sequence: TGTGCCAGTAGTGCGCCGGGACTTCCCTACGAGCAGTACTTC. This gives the protein CASSAPGLPYEQYF.

This clone has a single count. The chain is built from TRBV2 and TRBJ1-6; TRBD1 matches 7 bases. Germline V gene lookup returns CDR1 SNHLY and CDR2 FYNNEI. The CDR3 is 13 amino acids. The junction had 0 bases not matched to a gene; V was cut back by 7 bases and J by 3 bases. Here the CDR3 reads CASTGGYNSPLHF. Here the CDR3 DNA reads TGTGCCAGCACAGGGGGCTATAATTCACCCCTCCACTTT.

The gene calls are TRBV2 and TRBJ2-5; 11 positions match TRBD2. Germline CDR1 is SNHLY and CDR2 is FYNNEI. J was trimmed by 5 bases and V by 5 bases; bases with no gene match: 16. The CDR3 sequence is 18 residues long. The CDR3, as DNA: TGTGCCAGCAGTTTCCTAACTAGCGGGGGAGCCGGGGGGGAGACCCAGTACTTC. This encodes CASSFLTSGGAGGETQYF.

The chain carries TRBV14 and TRBJ2-1, with a possible D match to TRBD2 (5 bases). V dropped 4 bases and J dropped 9 bases, with 16 bases sitting between them. The CDR3 length is 14 residues. Germline values: CDR1 SGHDN, CDR2 FVKESK. The CDR3 coding sequence is TGTGCCAGCAGCCCCCAACCTAGAGAGGGTGAGCAGTTCTTC. Translated: CASSPQPREGEQFF. The full variable domain, completed using reference TRBV14 and TRBJ2-1, is EAGVTQFPSHSVIEKGQTVTLRCDPISGHDNLYWYRRVMGKEIKFLLHFVKESKQDESGMPNNRFLAERTGGTYSTLKVQPAELEDSGVYFCASSPQPREGEQFFGPGTRLTVL.

The J gene is TRBJ1-4, the V gene TRBV20-1, with D perhaps TRBD1 (6 bases). The CDR3 covers 14 residues. In germline, CDR1 is DFQATT, CDR2 SNEGSKA (reference sequence). Trimming took off 3 bases at V and 7 bases at J, with 15 bases between the two ends. CDR3 nucleotides: TGCAGTGCTAGTTTCCCCGGGACACTTGAAAAACTGTTTTTT. Its translation: CSASFPGTLEKLFF.

The rearrangement joins TRBV14 to TRBJ1-3; D unresolved. Germline V lookup: CDR1 SGHDN, CDR2 FVKESK. Trimming shortened V by 4 bases and J by 2 bases, and 9 bases separated the two germline ends. The CDR3 runs to 14 residues. This CDR3 reads CASSPQRTGNTIYF. The CDR3 nucleotides read TGTGCCAGCAGCCCCCAGAGGACTGGAAACACCATATATTTT.

The chain recombines TRBV30 with TRBJ2-7; 8 bases fit TRBD1. With V trimmed by 2 bases and J by 7 bases, 4 bases remained unmatched. CDR3 length: 12 amino acids. Germline V gene lookup returns CDR1 GTSNPN and CDR2 SVGIG (reference sequence). In DNA, the CDR3 is TGTGCCTGGAGTTCAACAGGGGGTGAGCAGTACTTC. Its protein product is CAWSSTGGEQYF.

The chain combines TRBV27 with TRBJ1-2; maybe TRBD1 (6 bases). The CDR3 is 14 residues long. The V and J ends lost 1 base and 4 bases respectively, with 10 bases between them. Germline assignment: CDR1 MNHEY and CDR2 SMNVEV (reference sequence). CDR3 amino acids: CASSLFGRGYGYTF. CDR3 nucleotide sequence: TGTGCCAGCAGTTTATTCGGCAGGGGCTATGGCTACACCTTC.